This T cell receptor beta chain derives from a study of cytotoxic CD8 clonotypes in ibrutinib-treated CLL. The protocol was immunoSEQ multiplex PCR, while the TCRdb copy is restricted to in-frame clones and leaves out a portion. The sample yields under 300,000 clones, around three quarters seen once. The CDR3 length is 15 residues. V dropped 1 base and J dropped 6 bases, with 12 bases sitting between them. Germline V lookup: CDR1 SGHAT, CDR2 FQNNGV. PBMCs were cryopreserved, and approximately 2 micrograms of genomic DNA from them went into TCR beta libraries. This TCR was recovered from a human donor with chronic lymphocytic leukemia. Sample: PBMCs, taken after 24 months of ibrutinib treatment. The V call is TRBV11-2, the J call TRBJ2-2; D might be TRBD1 (6 bases). In DNA, the CDR3 is TGTGCCAGCAGCTTAGTGCAGGGGAGTCCCGGGGAGCTGTTTTTT. Its protein is CASSLVQGSPGELFF. Together with reference TRBV11-2 and TRBJ2-2, the CDR3 gives the full variable domain: EAGVAQSPRYKIIEKRQSVAFWCNPISGHATLYWYQQILGQGPKLLIQFQNNGVVDDSQLPKDRFSAERLKGVDSTLKIQPAKLEDSAVYLCASSLVQGSPGELFFGEGSRLTVL.